A selection of T cell receptor beta chains follows, all from one sample in a study of T cell clonotyping in hematopoietic cell transplantation. Produced via immunoSEQ multiplex PCR; TCRdb's table is partial and in-frame only. The table records 5,700 or so clones, about three quarters of them present only once. Material: PBMCs, obtained 100 days after allogeneic stem cell transplant. The source is a male patient aged 50 or older who had an allogeneic stem cell transplant from an unrelated donor, so the T cells may come from the graft donor. Some clones in this sample may be carry-over from other donors' samples. Each CDR3 is given with its conserved first and last residue. The order of the fields is D gene, V gene, J gene, clone size, CDR3 DNA, CDR3 protein. D genes are given only for firm matches. Size is omitted from some rows. Given values are once, few, many or a class for expanded clones.

TRBD1	TRBV2	TRBJ1-6	-	TGTGCCAGCAGTCAGGGGGCGCGAGGGAATTCACCCCTCCACTTT	CASSQGARGNSPLHF
TRBD1	TRBV6-5	TRBJ2-7	once	TGTGCCAGCAGAGACAGGGGGCATTACGAGCAGTACTTC	CASRDRGHYEQYF
-	TRBV4-3	TRBJ1-2	-	TGCGCCAGCAGCCAAGATCGGGGGGGCTTAGCTAACTATGGCTACACCTTC	CASSQDRGGLANYGYTF
-	TRBV25-1	TRBJ1-1	-	TGTGCCAGCAGTGGGCTAGGGGGGAACACTGAAGCTTTCTTT	CASSGLGGNTEAFF
-	TRBV6-1	TRBJ1-5	-	TGTGCCAGCAGTGAATCTGTGGGAGTCCCCAATCAGCCCCAGCATTTT	CASSESVGVPNQPQHF
-	TRBV5-6	TRBJ2-7	-	TGTGCCAGCACCGTGGCCGGGACCAAGGTGTACTTC	CASTVAGTKVYF
-	TRBV6-5	TRBJ1-5	-	TGTGCCAGCAAGAAAGGCACAGGGAGCAATCAGCCCCAGCATTTT	CASKKGTGSNQPQHF
-	TRBV5-1	TRBJ1-6	-	TGCGCCAGCAGCTTGGGCAGGGGCAATTCACCCCTCCACTTT	CASSLGRGNSPLHF
-	TRBV27	TRBJ1-5	-	TGTGCCAGCAGTTTAGGTTCAGGGAACGGACAGCCCCAGCATTTT	CASSLGSGNGQPQHF
TRBD1	TRBV5-1	TRBJ1-4	-	TGCGCCAGCAGCTTTGGCAGGGGGAGGGAAAAACTGTTTTTT	CASSFGRGREKLFF
TRBD1	TRBV6-1	TRBJ2-5	-	TGTGCCAGCAGTGGAGGACAGGGCCAAGAGACCCAGTACTTC	CASSGGQGQETQYF
-	TRBV28	TRBJ1-4	-	TGTGCCAGCAGTTTCCGCACAACTAATGAAAAACTGTTTTTT	CASSFRTTNEKLFF
TRBD2	TRBV7-9	TRBJ2-7	-	TGTGCCAGCAGCTTAACTAGCGCTCACTACGAGCAGTACTTC	CASSLTSAHYEQYF
-	TRBV4-3	TRBJ1-1	once	TGCGCCAGCAGCCAAGAACTGGGACCGCTGAACACTGAAGCTTTCTTT	CASSQELGPLNTEAFF
-	TRBV5-6	TRBJ1-3	-	TGTGCCAGCAGCTTGGGACAGATTTCCTCTGGAAACACCATATATTTT	CASSLGQISSGNTIYF
-	TRBV10-2	TRBJ1-5	-	TGCGCCAGCAGCGCGTCAGGGACTCAGCCCCAGCATTTT	CASSASGTQPQHF
-	TRBV9	TRBJ2-1	once	TGTGCCAGCAGCGTAGACCAACAAGTTGGCGATGAGCAGTTCTTC	CASSVDQQVGDEQFF
TRBD1	TRBV18	TRBJ1-5	-	TGTGCCAGCTCACCCCAGGGGGCGAGCAATCAGCCCCAGCATTTT	CASSPQGASNQPQHF
-	TRBV7-8	TRBJ2-1	few	TGTGCCAGCAGCTTTCGACACGGCGATACTTACAATGAGCAGTTCTTC	CASSFRHGDTYNEQFF
-	TRBV13	TRBJ1-1	-	TGTGCCAGCAGCTTATACCGGACTGAAGCTTTCTTT	CASSLYRTEAFF
-	TRBV5-6	TRBJ1-5	-	TGTGCCAGCAGCTTGTGGCAGGGGACGTATCGCAATCAGCCCCAGCATTTT	CASSLWQGTYRNQPQHF
TRBD1	TRBV29-1	TRBJ1-4	few	TGCAGCGTCAGGGGGCGAAATGAAAAACTGTTTTTT	CSVRGRNEKLFF
TRBD1	TRBV5-1	TRBJ2-7	-	TGCGCCAGCAGCTTGGGGTCAGGGGGAGCTTACGAGCAGTACTTC	CASSLGSGGAYEQYF
TRBD2	TRBV19	TRBJ2-3	-	TGTGCCAGTGGGAGGGCTAGCGGTGCTAGCGGAAATACGCAGTATTTT	CASGRASGASGNTQYF
TRBD2	TRBV5-4	TRBJ2-5	-	TGTGCCAGCAGCTCAGGACTAGCGGGAGGGCCAGAGACCCAGTACTTC	CASSSGLAGGPETQYF
-	TRBV30	TRBJ1-5	-	TGTGCCTGGAGTGTACGCGTTTCAAATCAGCCCCAGCATTTT	CAWSVRVSNQPQHF
-	TRBV27	TRBJ2-7	-	TGTGCCAGCAGTATCCGGACATTTTACGAGCAGTACTTC	CASSIRTFYEQYF
-	TRBV29-1	TRBJ1-1	-	TGCAGCGCCCGCGGTAGGGTTAGCACTGAAGCTTTCTTT	CSARGRVSTEAFF
TRBD1	TRBV5-4	TRBJ1-1	-	TGTGCCAGCAGCTGGGGGACAGTCACTGAAGCTTTCTTT	CASSWGTVTEAFF
-	TRBV7-2	TRBJ2-2	few	TGTGCCAGCAGCTTTCCGACCGGGGAGCTGTTTTTT	CASSFPTGELFF
-	TRBV4-1	TRBJ2-1	once	TGCGCCAGCAGCCAAGAGGGGAAGGACTACAATGAGCAGTTCTTC	CASSQEGKDYNEQFF
TRBD2	TRBV25-1	TRBJ2-1	-	TGTGCCAGCAGTGCTAGCGGGGACAATGAGCAGTTCTTC	CASSASGDNEQFF
-	TRBV13	TRBJ2-7	-	TGTGCCAGCAGCTTGGACCTACTCGGGGAGCAGTACTTC	CASSLDLLGEQYF
TRBD1	TRBV5-4	TRBJ1-2	-	TGTGCCAGCAGCCGGGACAGGGTATCAGGCTACACCTTC	CASSRDRVSGYTF
-	TRBV6-5	TRBJ1-1	-	TGTGCCAGCAGTTACTCTTTCCTAGACACTGAAGCTTTCTTT	CASSYSFLDTEAFF
-	TRBV5-6	TRBJ2-7	-	TGTGCCAGCAGCTTGGCCCTGACGGACTACGAGCAGTACTTC	CASSLALTDYEQYF
-	TRBV6-5	TRBJ2-1	-	TGTGCCAGCAGTTACCGGGGGCGCGGGAATGAGCAGTTCTTC	CASSYRGRGNEQFF
-	TRBV5-8	TRBJ2-7	-	TGTGCCAGCAGCTTCCAGCCCGGGCCCTACGAGCAGTACTTC	CASSFQPGPYEQYF
TRBD1	TRBV29-1	TRBJ1-2	-	TGCAGCGTTGGCCGACAGGGAAGGTGGTATGGCTACACCTTC	CSVGRQGRWYGYTF
-	TRBV29-1	TRBJ2-7	-	TGCAGCGTCTCCAGGGGTGGCGATCGCGCGGGCGAGCAGTACTTC	CSVSRGGDRAGEQYF
TRBD2	TRBV13	TRBJ2-7	medium-sized	TGTGCCAGCAGCTTGAGGCGGGGGAGCTCCTACGAGCAGTACTTC	CASSLRRGSSYEQYF
TRBD1	TRBV27	TRBJ2-5	-	TGTGCCAGCAGTCGACAGGGGGCAGAGACCCAGTACTTC	CASSRQGAETQYF
-	TRBV7-6	TRBJ1-3	-	TGTGCCAGCAGCTTAGGTCGGGGCCCTGGAAACACCATATATTTT	CASSLGRGPGNTIYF
TRBD1	TRBV27	TRBJ1-2	-	TGTGCCAGCAGTTCTCCGGGACAGGGGGACTATGGCTACACCTTC	CASSSPGQGDYGYTF
-	TRBV10-3	TRBJ1-2	-	TGTGCCATCAGTGAGTCGGCGAAGGGTGATTTGAATGGCTACACCTTC	CAISESAKGDLNGYTF
-	TRBV4-2	TRBJ2-1	-	TGTGCCAGCGGAGAGGGCAATGAGCAGTTCTTC	CASGEGNEQFF
TRBD1	TRBV29-1	TRBJ2-7	-	TGCAGCGTGGCCTGGACAGGTTCTTACGAGCAGTACTTC	CSVAWTGSYEQYF
-	TRBV28	TRBJ1-2	-	TGTGCCAGCACAGGGAGGCTCGGCTACACCTTC	CASTGRLGYTF
-	TRBV27	TRBJ2-1	-	TGTGCCACCGCCCGGTCCCCCGATCAGCGTCAGTTCTTC	CATARSPDQRQFF
-	TRBV6-5	TRBJ2-7	-	TGTGCCAGCAGTTACTCAGACGGCAACTACGAGCAGTACTTC	CASSYSDGNYEQYF
TRBD1	TRBV9	TRBJ2-7	once	TGTGCCAGCAGCGTAGAGCCAGGGGGTGGATACGAGCAGCACTTC	CASSVEPGGGYEQHF